This T cell receptor beta chain was observed in a study of identical twins. Overall study findings and caveats: There was more out-of-frame TCR alpha sharing in monozygotic twins than models estimated. Abundant beta clonotypes from cord blood had fewer insertions, unlike memory repertoires, which showed none. Out-of-frame alpha sequences common to twins exhibited an excess of low generation probability. For zero-insertion analyses, partial confounding could come from invariant MAIT and iNKT cells.

TCRdb redid the calling of the 5' RACE reads with MiXCR, one entry per CDR3 protein. This sample has approximately 690,000 distinct CDR3 sequences, with 5.5% to 6.5% found just once. There are many counts of this clonotype. Its antigen is currently unknown. This receptor was taken from a man between 18 and 35 years old in good health. The sequenced sample consisted of naive T cells sorted from blood.

CDR3 sequence (DNA): TGTGCCAGCAGCTTAGGTGCCAGGAAAGAGACCCAGTACTTC. Amino acids: CASSLGARKETQYF. The rearrangement uses TRBV7-2 and TRBJ2-5, with D uncertain. Trimming cost V 1 base and J 3 bases, with 9 bases left between them. The CDR3 has 14 amino acids. Germline CDR1 reads SGHTA; CDR2 reads FQGNSA.